Here is one TCR beta chain with its context. Antigen specificity is unknown. This entry comes from a study of T cell repertoires in ileal Crohn's disease. Time point described: inflamed ileum from the surgical specimen. Adults with ileal or ileocolonic Crohn's disease and an indication for resection were eligible. Study-wide results and limits: Compared with non-smokers, active smokers at surgery showed more clonal expansions.

Using immunoSEQ multiplex PCR, the repertoire was profiled, and TCRdb retains in-frame clones only, with some absent. The profile covers more than 11,000 clones, with less than 80% appearing a single time and about 15% taken by the ten largest. From germline, CDR1 is LNHDA and CDR2 SQIVND (reference sequence). CDR3 length: 15 residues. V lost 5 bases and J lost 1, with 14 bases in between. The V and J genes are TRBV19 and TRBJ1-1; unclear D gene. Material for sequencing was ileal tissue. The sequence came from an adult with Crohn's disease. Here the CDR3 DNA reads TGTGCCAGTAGTCCCTATCAAACGGCGAACACTGAAGCTTTCTTT. Amino acid sequence: CASSPYQTANTEAFF.